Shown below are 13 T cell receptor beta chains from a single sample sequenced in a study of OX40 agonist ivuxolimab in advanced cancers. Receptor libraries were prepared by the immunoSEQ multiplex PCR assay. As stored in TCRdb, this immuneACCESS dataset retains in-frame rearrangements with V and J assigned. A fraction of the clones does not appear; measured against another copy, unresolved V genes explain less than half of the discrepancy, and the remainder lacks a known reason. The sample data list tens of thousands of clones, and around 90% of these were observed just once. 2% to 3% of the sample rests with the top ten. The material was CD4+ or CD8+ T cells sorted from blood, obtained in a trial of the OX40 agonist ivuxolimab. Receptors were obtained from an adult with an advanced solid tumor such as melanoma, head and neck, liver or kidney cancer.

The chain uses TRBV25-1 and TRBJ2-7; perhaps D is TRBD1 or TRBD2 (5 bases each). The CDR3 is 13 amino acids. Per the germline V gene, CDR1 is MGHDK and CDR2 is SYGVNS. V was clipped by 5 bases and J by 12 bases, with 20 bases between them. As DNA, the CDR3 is TGTGCCAGCAGTAAAGGGGAGTGGGGGATACCGTACGTC. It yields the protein CASSKGEWGIPYV.

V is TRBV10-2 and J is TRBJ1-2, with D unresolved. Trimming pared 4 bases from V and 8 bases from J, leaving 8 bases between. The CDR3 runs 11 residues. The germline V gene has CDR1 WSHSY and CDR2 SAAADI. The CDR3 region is CASSVAQGYTF. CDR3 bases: TGCGCCAGCAGTGTGGCTCAAGGCTACACCTTC.

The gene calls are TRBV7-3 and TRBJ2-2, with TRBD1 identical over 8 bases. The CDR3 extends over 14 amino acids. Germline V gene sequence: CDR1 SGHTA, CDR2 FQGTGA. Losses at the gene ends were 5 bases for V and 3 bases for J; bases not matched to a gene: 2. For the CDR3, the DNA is TGTGCCAGCAGCCCGACAGGGGACACCGGGGAGCTGTTTTTT. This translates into CASSPTGDTGELFF.

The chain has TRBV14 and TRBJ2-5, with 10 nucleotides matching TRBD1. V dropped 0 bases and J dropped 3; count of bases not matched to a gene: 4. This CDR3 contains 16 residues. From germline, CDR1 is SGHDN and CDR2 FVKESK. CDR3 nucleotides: TGTGCCAGCAGCCAAGAGCCCGGGACAGGGGAAGAGACCCAGTACTTC. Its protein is CASSQEPGTGEETQYF.

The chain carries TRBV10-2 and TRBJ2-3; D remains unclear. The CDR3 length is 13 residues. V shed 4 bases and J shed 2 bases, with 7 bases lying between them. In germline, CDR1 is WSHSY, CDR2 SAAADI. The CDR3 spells CASSVGLTDTQYF. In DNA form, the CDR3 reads TGCGCCAGCAGTGTGGGCCTCACAGATACGCAGTATTTT.

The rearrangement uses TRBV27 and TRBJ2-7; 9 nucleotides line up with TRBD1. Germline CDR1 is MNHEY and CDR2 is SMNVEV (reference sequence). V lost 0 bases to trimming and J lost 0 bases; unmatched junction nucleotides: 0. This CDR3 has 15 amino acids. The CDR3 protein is CASSLSGQGSYEQYF. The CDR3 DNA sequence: TGTGCCAGCAGTTTATCGGGACAGGGCTCCTACGAGCAGTACTTC.

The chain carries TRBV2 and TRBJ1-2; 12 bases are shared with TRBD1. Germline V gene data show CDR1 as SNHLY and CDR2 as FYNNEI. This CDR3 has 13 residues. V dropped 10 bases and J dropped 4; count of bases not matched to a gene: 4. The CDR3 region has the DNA TGTGCCACCGGGACAGGGGGCGCCTATGGCTACACCTTC. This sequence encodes CATGTGGAYGYTF.

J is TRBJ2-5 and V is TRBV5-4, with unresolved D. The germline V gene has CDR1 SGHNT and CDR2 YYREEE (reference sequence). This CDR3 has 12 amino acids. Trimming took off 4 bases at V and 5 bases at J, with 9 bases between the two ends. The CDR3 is CASSEARETQYF. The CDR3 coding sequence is TGTGCCAGCAGCGAGGCGAGGGAGACCCAGTACTTC.

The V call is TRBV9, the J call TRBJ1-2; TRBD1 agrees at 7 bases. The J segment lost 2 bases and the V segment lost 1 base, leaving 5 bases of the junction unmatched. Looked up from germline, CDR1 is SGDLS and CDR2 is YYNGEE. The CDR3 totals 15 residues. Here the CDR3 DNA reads TGTGCCAGCAGCGTAAGGGGGCAGGGGAACTATGGCTACACCTTC. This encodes CASSVRGQGNYGYTF.

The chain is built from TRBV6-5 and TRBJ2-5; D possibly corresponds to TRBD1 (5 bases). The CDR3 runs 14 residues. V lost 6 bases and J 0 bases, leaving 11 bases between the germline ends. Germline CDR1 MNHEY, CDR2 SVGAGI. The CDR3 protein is CASRQDRDQETQYF. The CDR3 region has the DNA TGTGCCAGCAGACAAGACAGAGACCAAGAGACCCAGTACTTC.

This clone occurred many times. The chain's CDR3 is CSAPNRGVGYGYTF. The CDR3 region has the DNA TGCAGCGCCCCAAACAGGGGAGTCGGCTATGGCTACACCTTC. This chain links TRBV29-1 with TRBJ1-2, with TRBD1 matching over 7 bases. The CDR3 runs to 14 residues. Germline CDR1 and CDR2: SQVTM and ANQGSEA. Trimming removed 7 bases from V and 4 bases from J; junction bases left unmatched: 12.

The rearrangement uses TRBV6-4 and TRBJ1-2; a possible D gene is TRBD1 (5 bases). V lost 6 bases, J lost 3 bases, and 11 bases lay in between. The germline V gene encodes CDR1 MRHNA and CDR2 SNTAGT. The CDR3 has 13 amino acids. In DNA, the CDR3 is TGTGCCAGCAGACCGGGACTCGACTATGGCTACACCTTC. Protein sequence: CASRPGLDYGYTF.

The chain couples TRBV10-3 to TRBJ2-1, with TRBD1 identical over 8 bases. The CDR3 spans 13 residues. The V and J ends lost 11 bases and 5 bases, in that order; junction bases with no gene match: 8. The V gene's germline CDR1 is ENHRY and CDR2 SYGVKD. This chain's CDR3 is CAAQGAGDNEQFF. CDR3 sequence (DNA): TGTGCCGCGCAGGGGGCAGGCGACAATGAGCAGTTCTTC.